A selection of T cell receptor beta chains follows, all from one sample in a study of neurological immune-mediated disorders. From the 5' RACE reads, TCRdb called clonotypes with MiXCR, one entry per CDR3 protein. In the table there are tens of thousands of distinct CDR3 sequences, 3% to 4.5% of which are singletons. The sequencing input was PBMCs. The source is a woman aged 50 to 60 with multiple sclerosis. Each CDR3 is given with its conserved first and last residue. A D gene is named only where the DNA matches it firmly. Clone size is not always given. Where it is, it says once, few, many or a class for expanded clones.

J	V	D	size	length	CDR3	DNA
TRBJ1-6	TRBV3-1	NA	many	15	CASSLRGAYNSPLHF	TGTGCCAGCTCCCTAAGGGGCGCTTATAATTCACCCCTCCACTTT
TRBJ1-6	TRBV25-1	TRBD1	many	13	CASTPTGNSPLHF	TGTGCCAGCACTCCGACAGGGAATTCACCCCTCCACTTT
TRBJ2-7	TRBV7-2	NA	many	12	CASSLDYGVQYF	TGTGCCAGCAGCTTAGATTATGGGGTGCAGTACTTC
TRBJ1-1	TRBV19	NA	NA	13	CASSIGGYGEAFF	TGTGCCAGTAGTATTGGGGGATACGGTGAAGCTTTCTTT
TRBJ1-2	TRBV12-3/TRBV12-4	NA	many	15	CASSLAAGVAGGYTF	TGTGCCAGCAGTTTAGCGGCAGGGGTGGCTGGGGGCTACACCTTC
TRBJ1-5	TRBV15	NA	NA	14	CATSRDPGNKTQNF	TGTGCCACCAGCAGAGATCCGGGGAATAAGACCCAGAATTTT
TRBJ1-2	TRBV15	TRBD1	many	14	CATSRAGTGVGYTF	TGTGCCACCAGCAGAGCCGGGACAGGGGTCGGCTACACCTTC
TRBJ2-1	TRBV28	TRBD2	many	19	CASSSSLNGGATRYNEQFF	TGTGCCAGCAGTTCCTCATTAAACGGGGGGGCAACCCGTTACAATGAGCAGTTCTTC
TRBJ1-2	TRBV21-1	NA	many	15	CASQRHPGLEYGYTF	TGTGCCAGCCAACGTCACCCGGGTTTAGAGTATGGCTACACCTTC
TRBJ2-2	TRBV7-7	NA	NA	13	CASSSSGAGELFF	TGTGCTAGCAGCTCATCAGGGGCCGGGGAGCTGTTTTTT
TRBJ2-3	TRBV7-6	NA	many	14	CASSQSRGSDTQYF	TGTGCCAGCAGCCAGAGTCGCGGGTCAGATACGCAGTATTTT
TRBJ1-2	TRBV20-1	NA	NA	10	CSARDVDYTF	TGCAGTGCTAGAGACGTTGACTACACCTTC
TRBJ2-2	TRBV7-2	NA	many	16	CASSPPRGRFAGELFF	TGTGCCAGCAGCCCCCCAAGGGGCAGATTCGCCGGGGAGCTGTTTTTT
TRBJ1-6	TRBV5-6	NA	many	15	CASSFFDMGTSPLHF	TGTGCCAGCAGCTTTTTTGATATGGGGACTTCACCCCTCCACTTT
TRBJ1-1	TRBV5-1	NA	many	13	CASSFGTNTEAFF	TGCGCCAGCAGCTTCGGGACAAACACTGAAGCTTTCTTT
TRBJ2-5	TRBV20-1	NA	many	11	CGSGPGETQYF	TGCGGATCCGGGCCTGGAGAGACCCAGTACTTC
TRBJ1-5	TRBV12-3/TRBV12-4	NA	many	12	CASSFSGQPQHF	TGTGCCAGCAGTTTCAGCGGGCAGCCCCAGCATTTT
TRBJ1-1	TRBV25-1	NA	many	13	CASSRVLGTEAFF	TGTGCCAGCAGTAGGGTTTTGGGCACTGAAGCTTTCTTT
TRBJ2-1	TRBV20-1	TRBD2	many	17	CSARVWTSGGDANEQFF	TGCAGTGCTAGAGTCTGGACTAGCGGGGGGGATGCCAATGAGCAGTTCTTC
TRBJ2-3	TRBV20-1	TRBD2	many	15	CSASQTSGGSGTQYF	TGCAGTGCTAGCCAGACTAGCGGGGGGTCAGGCACGCAGTATTTT
TRBJ2-3	TRBV20-1	NA	many	15	CSARAETASTDTQYF	TGCAGTGCTAGAGCTGAGACAGCTAGCACAGATACGCAGTATTTT
TRBJ1-2	TRBV20-1	NA	many	11	CSAVGNYGYTF	TGCAGTGCCGTTGGGAACTATGGCTACACCTTC